Reported below is one TCR beta chain. Its specificity is not known. Starting 14 to 28 days after autologous transplant, ipilimumab 1 mg/kg was given. This specimen comes from a study of ipilimumab plus nivolumab after autologous stem cell transplantation. As for the study in general: Patients received a median of roughly five ipilimumab and 8 or 9 nivolumab doses.

General study points: Authors suggest TCR repertoire, Treg phenotype and gut microbiota support further study.

Trimming pared 7 bases from V and 5 bases from J, leaving 15 bases between. The CDR3 has 13 amino acids. Germline V gene sequence: CDR1 MNHNS, CDR2 SASEGT. Clones were read by immunoSEQ multiplex PCR, and TCRdb kept only the in-frame ones, dropping some. Altogether tens of thousands of clones are present, around 84% being singletons, with the ten largest covering approximately 5.2%. The sample consisted of PBMCs, taken in a trial of ipilimumab plus nivolumab as post-transplant consolidation. The clonotype originates from a male donor with diffuse large B-cell lymphoma. The J gene is TRBJ2-7, the V gene TRBV6-1; no clear D gene. In DNA, the CDR3 is TGTGCCAGCACAGAGCAGCTGATGAACGAGCAGTACTTC. This gives the protein CASTEQLMNEQYF.